Each of the 21 T cell receptor beta chains below was sequenced from the same sample in a study of response to subunit inactivated influenza vaccine. TCRdb reprocessed the RT-PCR reads with MiXCR, giving one entry per CDR3 protein. The sample records 800,000 or so distinct CDR3 sequences, 21% being singletons. The sequenced sample was PBMCs from blood, obtained 5 to 6 days after vaccination. The origin of the receptors is a man aged 50 to 60 who received an inactivated influenza vaccine.

There are a few counts of this clonotype. The chain employs TRBV9 and TRBJ2-7; the D is unclear. The length of the CDR3 is 14 residues. V was clipped by 0 bases and J by 4 bases, with 11 bases between them. Per the germline V gene, CDR1 is SGDLS and CDR2 is YYNGEE. The CDR3 DNA follows: TGTGCCAGCAGCGTAGCTCAGGAGTCTTACGAGCAGTACTTC. It codes for CASSVAQESYEQYF.

The CDR3, as DNA: TGTGCCAGCAGCTTAGCGGGGGGAGTAAGGTACGAGCAGTACTTC. Residues: CASSLAGGVRYEQYF. The chain has TRBV7-8 and TRBJ2-7, with D possibly TRBD2 on 6 matching bases. Germline V lookup: CDR1 SGHVS, CDR2 FQNEAQ. Between the trimmed V and J ends, which lost 0 bases and 4 bases, there was a span of 13 bases. This CDR3 region has 15 residues.

J is TRBJ2-3 and V is TRBV24-1; TRBD1 agrees at 9 bases. The V and J ends lost 5 bases and 1 base, in that order; junction bases with no gene match: 3. CDR3 size: 15 residues. Germline CDR1 reads KGHDR; CDR2 reads SFDVKD. The CDR3 coding sequence is TGTGCCACCAGTGGGTGGGACAGGGGCACAGATACGCAGTATTTT. It yields the protein CATSGWDRGTDTQYF.

The V and J genes are TRBV4-3 and TRBJ2-1, with 10 nucleotides matching TRBD2. V was clipped by 0 bases and J by 1 base; unmatched bases: 3. The CDR3 extends over 17 amino acids. Germline V gene data show CDR1 as LGHNA and CDR2 as YSLEER. Here the CDR3 reads CASSQDASGSSYNEQFF. The CDR3 DNA follows: TGCGCCAGCAGCCAAGATGCTAGCGGGAGTTCCTACAATGAGCAGTTCTTC.

The J gene is TRBJ2-1, the V gene TRBV7-2; maybe TRBD2 (5 bases). This CDR3 comprises 14 residues. The germline V gene has CDR1 SGHTA and CDR2 FQGNSA. The V gene lost 5 bases and the J gene lost 2 bases, with 10 bases spanning the gap. CDR3 protein: CASSPQAAYNEQFF. For the CDR3, the DNA is TGTGCCAGCAGCCCCCAAGCGGCCTACAATGAGCAGTTCTTC.

This clonotype was counted ten times or more. V gene TRBV6-1 combines with J gene TRBJ2-1; weak D call: TRBD2 (5 bases). Per the germline V gene, CDR1 is MNHNS and CDR2 is SASEGT. The CDR3 covers 14 residues. V was shortened by 6 bases and J by 2 bases, with 11 bases between the two germline ends. CDR3 nucleotides: TGTGCCAGCAGATGGCGGGTACCCTACAATGAGCAGTTCTTC. Its translation: CASRWRVPYNEQFF.

This clonotype was recorded at least ten times. V gene TRBV5-1 combines with J gene TRBJ2-1; D unclear. Germline V gene lookup returns CDR1 SGHRS and CDR2 YFSETQ. The CDR3 loop spans 15 amino acids. Trimming removed 0 bases at V and 0 bases at J, with 7 bases between. CDR3 sequence: CASSLADSSYNEQFF. DNA of the CDR3: TGCGCCAGCAGCTTGGCCGATAGCTCCTACAATGAGCAGTTCTTC.

There are a few counts of this clonotype. The chain carries TRBV29-1 and TRBJ2-1, with 13 bases identical to TRBD2. Germline loops: CDR1 SQVTM, CDR2 ANQGSEA. V shed 4 bases, J shed 7 bases, and the junction held 4 bases outside the gene matches. The CDR3 spans 14 residues. The CDR3 DNA reads TGCAGCGTTGTAGGGACTAGCGGGATGAATGAGCAGTTCTTC. Protein: CSVVGTSGMNEQFF.

V gene TRBV7-6 combines with J gene TRBJ1-6, with a tentative D call TRBD1 (5 bases). Germline V gene sequence: CDR1 SGHVS, CDR2 FNYEAQ. V was shortened by 1 base and J by 0 bases, with 16 bases between the two germline ends. The CDR3 covers 19 residues. The CDR3 here is CASSLESREFSSYNSPLHF. The CDR3 region has the DNA TGTGCCAGCAGCTTAGAGTCCAGGGAGTTTAGCTCCTATAATTCACCCCTCCACTTT.

The V and J genes are TRBV15 and TRBJ2-1; 10 bases agree with TRBD1. The CDR3 has 15 amino acids. CDR1 is LNHNV and CDR2 is YYDKDF in the germline V gene (reference sequence). J gave up 7 bases and V 0 bases, and 3 bases lay outside the gene matches. CDR3 nucleotides: TGTGCCACCAGCAGAGATTGGGACAGGGGTAATGAGCAGTTCTTC. Its translation: CATSRDWDRGNEQFF.

The chain combines TRBV28 with TRBJ2-5; possibly TRBD2 for D (6 bases). Germline V gene lookup returns CDR1 MDHEN and CDR2 SYDVKM. This CDR3 region has 12 residues. Trimming left V 4 bases short and J 9 bases short, with 12 bases between. DNA of the CDR3: TGTGCCAGCAGTTCGACTTGGAGGGCCCAGTACTTC. Encoded protein: CASSSTWRAQYF.

This clonotype was counted only a few times. V usage is TRBV4-1 and J usage is TRBJ2-3, with 10 bases that match TRBD1. The CDR3 totals 16 residues. Germline lookup yields CDR1 MGHRA and CDR2 YSYEKL. The J segment lost 3 bases and the V segment lost 4 bases, leaving 7 bases of the junction unmatched. The DNA for the CDR3 is TGCGCCAGCAGCCCTCGCGGGACAGGGGTGACAGATACGCAGTATTTT. Encoded protein: CASSPRGTGVTDTQYF.

This clonotype was seen a few times. Here the CDR3 reads CSASRTGGGTF. The CDR3 bases are TGCAGTGCTAGTCGGACAGGCGGAGGCACCTTC. The chain employs TRBV20-1 and TRBJ1-2, with 7 bases aligning to TRBD1. Trimming took 3 bases from V and 13 from J; bases not matched to a gene: 8. This CDR3 spans 11 amino acids. Germline V gives CDR1 DFQATT, CDR2 SNEGSKA (reference sequence).

Of note for this clonotype: The conserved phenylalanine or tryptophan normally closing the CDR3 is absent here, so this likely arose from a read error. CDR3 amino acids: CSAGGGSGADTQYY. CDR3 bases: TGCAGTGCTGGGGGGGGCAGCGGCGCAGATACGCAGTATTAT. V gene TRBV20-1 combines with J gene TRBJ2-3; D possibly corresponds to TRBD2 (7 bases). V was pared by 5 bases and J by 4 bases, with 16 bases between. CDR1 is DFQATT and CDR2 is SNEGSKA in the germline V gene (reference sequence). The CDR3 extends over 14 amino acids.

This clonotype was recorded a few times. The genes are TRBV7-2 and TRBJ1-1, with 7 bases matching TRBD1. The CDR3 runs 16 residues. Germline CDR1 SGHTA, CDR2 FQGNSA. V trimming: 5 bases; J trimming: 1 base; junction bases outside the gene matches: 10. The CDR3: CASSRTGTVRNTEAFF. For the CDR3, the DNA is TGTGCCAGCAGCCGAACCGGGACAGTCAGGAACACTGAAGCTTTCTTT.

The genes are TRBV20-1 and TRBJ1-2; D unresolved. Trimming stripped 3 bases from V and 4 bases from J, with 15 bases between. Germline loops: CDR1 DFQATT, CDR2 SNEGSKA (reference sequence). This CDR3 contains 14 residues. In DNA, the CDR3 is TGCAGTGCTAGGCACCCAACCACCAGCTATGGCTACACCTTC. Translated: CSARHPTTSYGYTF.

The V call is TRBV7-9, the J call TRBJ2-1, with a possible D match to TRBD1 (6 bases). In germline, CDR1 is SEHNR, CDR2 FQNEAQ (reference sequence). Trimming left V 4 bases short and J 7 bases short, with 11 bases between. The CDR3 spans 13 residues. CDR3 loop: CASSSPGENEQFF. The CDR3 nucleotides read TGTGCCAGCAGCTCCCCAGGGGAAAATGAGCAGTTCTTC.

The chain uses TRBV20-1 and TRBJ1-1; 10 bases line up with TRBD1. CDR1 DFQATT and CDR2 SNEGSKA come from the germline V gene (reference sequence). The J segment lost 3 bases and the V segment lost 3 bases, leaving 7 bases of the junction unmatched. The CDR3 is 15 amino acids. CDR3 in amino acids: CSASPGTGDYTEAFF. CDR3 nucleotide sequence: TGCAGTGCTAGCCCCGGGACAGGGGACTACACTGAAGCTTTCTTT.

The chain links TRBV2 to TRBJ1-2, with unresolved D. Trimming took off 5 bases at V and 8 bases at J, with 18 bases between the two ends. The CDR3 loop spans 14 amino acids. CDR1 SNHLY and CDR2 FYNNEI come from the germline V gene. This CDR3 reads CASSQSTGLTGYTF. As DNA, the CDR3 is TGTGCCAGCAGTCAATCGACGGGTCTGACCGGCTACACCTTC.

This rearrangement joins TRBV6-1 to TRBJ1-5, with no clear D. V lost 5 bases and J lost 0, with 5 bases in between. The CDR3 has 13 residues. Germline-derived CDR1 and CDR2 are MNHNS and SASEGT. The CDR3 DNA follows: TGTGCCAGCAGTCCACTTAGCAATCAGCCCCAGCATTTT. It yields the protein CASSPLSNQPQHF.

The chain recombines TRBV7-2 with TRBJ2-7; TRBD2 aligns across 7 bases. Germline CDR1 reads SGHTA; CDR2 reads FQGNSA. With 5 bases clipped from V and 2 bases from J, the junction kept 12 bases outside the gene matches. The CDR3 is 16 amino acids. The DNA of the CDR3 is TGTGCCAGCAGCGCACCTTCGGGGGGAGGGCCCTACGAGCAGTACTTC. Translation gives CASSAPSGGGPYEQYF.